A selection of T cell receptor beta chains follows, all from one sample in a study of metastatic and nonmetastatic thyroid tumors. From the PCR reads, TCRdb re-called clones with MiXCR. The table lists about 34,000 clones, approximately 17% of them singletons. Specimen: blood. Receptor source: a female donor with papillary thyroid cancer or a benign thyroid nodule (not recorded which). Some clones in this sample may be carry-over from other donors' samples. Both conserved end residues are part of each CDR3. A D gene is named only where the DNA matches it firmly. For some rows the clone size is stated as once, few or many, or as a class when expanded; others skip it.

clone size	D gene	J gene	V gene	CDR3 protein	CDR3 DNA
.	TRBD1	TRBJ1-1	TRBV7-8	CASSLYIATGGAFF	TGTGCCAGCAGCTTATATATCGCTACAGGGGGTGCTTTCTTT
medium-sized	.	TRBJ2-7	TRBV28	CASSEAMPPPYEQYF	TGTGCCAGCAGTGAGGCTATGCCCCCTCCCTACGAGCAGTACTTC
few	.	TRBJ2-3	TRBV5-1	CASSPEQVVRTDTQYF	TGCGCCAGCAGCCCCGAGCAGGTGGTGAGGACAGATACGCAGTATTTT
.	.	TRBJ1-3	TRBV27	CASSLRGEGDTIHF	TGTGCCAGCAGTTTACGAGGGGAGGGTGACACCATACATTTT
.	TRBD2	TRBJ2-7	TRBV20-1	CSARDFTSGTYEQYF	TGCAGTGCTAGAGATTTTACTAGCGGGACCTACGAGCAGTACTTC
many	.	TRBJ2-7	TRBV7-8	CASSPGLSYEQYF	TGTGCCAGCAGCCCGGGACTGTCCTACGAGCAGTACTTC
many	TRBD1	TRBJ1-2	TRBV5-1	CASNGGQRNNYGYTF	TGCGCTAGCAATGGGGGACAGCGGAATAACTATGGCTACACCTTC
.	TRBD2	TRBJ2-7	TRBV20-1	CSASTSGMARDEQYF	TGCAGTGCTAGTACTAGCGGGATGGCCCGGGACGAGCAGTACTTC
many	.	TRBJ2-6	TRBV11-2	CASSLDSNSGANVLTF	TGTGCCAGCAGCTTAGATTCGAACTCTGGGGCCAACGTCCTGACTTTC
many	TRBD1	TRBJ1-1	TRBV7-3	CASSQGQGNTEAFF	TGTGCCAGCAGCCAGGGACAGGGGAACACTGAAGCTTTCTTT
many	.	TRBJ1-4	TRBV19	CASSPQSGRGEKLFF	TGTGCCAGTAGTCCCCAATCAGGGAGGGGTGAAAAACTGTTTTTT
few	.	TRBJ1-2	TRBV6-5	CASSLGSGTVGDGYTF	TGTGCCAGCAGCTTAGGGTCCGGGACGGTTGGGGATGGCTACACCTTC
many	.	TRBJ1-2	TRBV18	CASSPPPVGHHGYTF	TGTGCCAGCTCACCTCCCCCGGTAGGACATCACGGCTACACCTTC
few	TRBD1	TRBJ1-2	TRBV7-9	CAGTNRGYGYTF	TGTGCCGGAACTAACAGGGGATATGGCTACACCTTC
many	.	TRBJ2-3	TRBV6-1	CASSERMGRGTDTQYF	TGTGCCAGCAGTGAAAGAATGGGCAGGGGCACAGATACGCAGTATTTT
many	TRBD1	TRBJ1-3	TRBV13	CASSLEGQASGNTIYF	TGTGCCAGCAGCTTAGAGGGACAGGCCTCTGGAAACACCATATATTTT
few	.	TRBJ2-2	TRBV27	CASSLRKGRELFF	TGTGCCAGCAGTTTGAGAAAGGGGAGGGAGCTGTTTTTT
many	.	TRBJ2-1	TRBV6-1	CASSEVPRDEQFF	TGTGCCAGCAGTGAAGTGCCGCGCGATGAGCAGTTCTTC
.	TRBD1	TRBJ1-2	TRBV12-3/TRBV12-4	CASSGGTDGYTF	TGTGCCAGCAGTGGCGGGACAGATGGCTACACCTTC
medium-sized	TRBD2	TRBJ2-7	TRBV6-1	CASSSLAGGPYEQYF	TGTGCCAGCAGTTCACTAGCGGGAGGACCCTACGAGCAGTACTTC
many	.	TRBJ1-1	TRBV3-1	CASSQDGWGTEAFF	TGTGCCAGCAGCCAAGATGGGTGGGGCACTGAAGCTTTCTTT
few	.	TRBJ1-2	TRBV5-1	CASSFRVENGYTF	TGCGCCAGCAGCTTTCGGGTCGAGAATGGCTACACCTTC
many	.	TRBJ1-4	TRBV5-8	CASSLASWQGGEKLFF	TGTGCCAGCAGCTTGGCCTCATGGCAGGGCGGTGAAAAACTGTTTTTT
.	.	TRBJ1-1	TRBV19	CATVTEYRTEAFF	TGTGCCACCGTGACAGAATATCGCACTGAAGCTTTCTTT
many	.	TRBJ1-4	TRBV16	CASSLQGTGEKLFF	TGTGCCAGCAGCCTACAGGGTACCGGTGAAAAACTGTTTTTT
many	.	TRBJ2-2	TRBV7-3	CASSPGLNTGELFF	TGTGCCAGCAGCCCCGGCCTTAACACCGGGGAGCTGTTTTTT
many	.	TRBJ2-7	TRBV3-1	CASSQLERTYEQYF	TGTGCCAGCAGCCAGTTAGAGCGGACCTACGAGCAGTACTTC
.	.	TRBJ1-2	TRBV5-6	CASSLSYLGANYGYTF	TGTGCCAGCAGCTTGAGTTATTTGGGTGCCAACTATGGCTACACCTTC
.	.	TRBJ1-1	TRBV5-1	CASRDSGGDTEAFF	TGCGCCAGCAGGGATTCTGGGGGCGACACTGAAGCTTTCTTT
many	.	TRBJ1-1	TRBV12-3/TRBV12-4	CASSGRAGSPEAFF	TGTGCCAGCAGTGGTCGGGCGGGATCCCCTGAAGCTTTCTTT
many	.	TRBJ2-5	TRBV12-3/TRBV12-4	CASSRRRVWSETQYF	TGTGCCAGCAGTCGCCGTAGAGTTTGGAGTGAGACCCAGTACTTC
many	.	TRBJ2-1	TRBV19	CASRDSSIYNEQFF	TGTGCCAGTAGGGACTCCTCAATCTACAATGAGCAGTTCTTC
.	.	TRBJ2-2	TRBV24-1	CATSDLGTYGELFF	TGTGCCACCAGTGACCTGGGCACCTATGGGGAGCTGTTTTTT
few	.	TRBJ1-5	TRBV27	CAGSLGFDKPQHF	TGTGCCGGCAGTTTGGGGTTCGATAAGCCCCAGCATTTT
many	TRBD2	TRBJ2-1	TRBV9	CASSGLAGAYNEQFF	TGTGCCAGCAGTGGACTAGCGGGAGCCTACAATGAGCAGTTCTTC
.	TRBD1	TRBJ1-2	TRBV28	CASSLWVRGQWVMGGYTF	TGTGCCAGCAGTTTATGGGTCCGGGGACAGTGGGTTATGGGTGGCTACACCTTC
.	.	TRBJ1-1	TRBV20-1	CSSEKDVRTHEWRAFF	TGCAGTTCTGAAAAGGACGTCCGGACTCATGAGTGGAGGGCTTTTTTT
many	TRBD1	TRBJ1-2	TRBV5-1	CASSSGQGPYGYTF	TGCGCCAGCAGCTCGGGACAGGGTCCCTATGGCTACACCTTC
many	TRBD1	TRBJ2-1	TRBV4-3	CASSQDSILGTGELDEQFF	TGCGCCAGCAGCCAAGATAGTATTTTAGGGACAGGGGAATTAGATGAGCAGTTCTTC
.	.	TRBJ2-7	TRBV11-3	CASSRGKFDEQYF	TGTGCCAGCAGCCGGGGAAAGTTCGACGAGCAGTACTTC
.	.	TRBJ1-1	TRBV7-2	CASSSTGGYTEAFF	TGTGCCAGCAGCTCGACAGGAGGTTACACTGAAGCTTTCTTT
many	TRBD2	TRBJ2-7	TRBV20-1	CSGLTSHEQYF	TGCAGTGGATTGACTAGCCACGAGCAGTACTTC
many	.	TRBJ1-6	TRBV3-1	CASSQGFAPLHF	TGTGCCAGCAGCCAGGGGTTTGCACCCCTCCACTTT
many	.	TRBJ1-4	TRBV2	CASSEGRVSLNEKLFF	TGTGCCAGCAGTGAAGGCAGAGTTTCCCTTAATGAAAAACTGTTTTTT
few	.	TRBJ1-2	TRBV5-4	CASSLASGVYGYTF	TGTGCCAGCAGCTTGGCCTCAGGGGTCTATGGCTACACCTTC
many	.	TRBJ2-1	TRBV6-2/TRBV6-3	CASSYYGPGEQFF	TGTGCCAGCAGTTACTACGGCCCCGGTGAGCAGTTCTTC